A selection of T cell receptor beta chains follows, all from one sample in a study of technical replicates of blood from several donors. The method was immunoSEQ multiplex PCR; TCRdb's version includes in-frame clones alone and lacks a portion of them. The table includes 70,000 to 85,000 clones, under 95% detected once. Source material: T cells isolated from PBMCs. These receptor sequences come from a human donor in good health. Both conserved end residues are part of each CDR3. Each record gives: J gene, clone size, V gene, D gene, CDR3 DNA, CDR3 protein. D genes are given only for firm matches. A row's size may be missing; if present it is once, few, many or a size class.

TRBJ1-5	NA	TRBV6-5	TRBD1	TGTGCCAGCAGTCCACAGGGGGATCAGCCCCAGCATTTT	CASSPQGDQPQHF
TRBJ1-3	NA	TRBV4-2	NA	TGTGCCAGCAGCCAAGATCAGAGACAGTCCGCATCTGGAAACACCATATATTTT	CASSQDQRQSASGNTIYF
TRBJ2-1	few	TRBV7-9	TRBD2	TGTGCCAGCAGCTTAGGGACTAGGAATGAGCAGTTCTTC	CASSLGTRNEQFF
TRBJ1-1	NA	TRBV19	NA	TGTGCCAGTAGTATGACAGGGAACACTGAAGCTTTCTTT	CASSMTGNTEAFF
TRBJ2-3	NA	TRBV6-5	NA	TGTGCCAGCAGTTACTCGTCTCCAACTAGCACAGATACGCAGTATTTT	CASSYSSPTSTDTQYF
TRBJ2-7	NA	TRBV6-6	NA	TGTGCCAGCAGTTACCCTAGCAGGCCCTACGAGCAGTACTTC	CASSYPSRPYEQYF
TRBJ2-3	NA	TRBV6-1	TRBD2	TGTGCCAGCAGTGAAACTAGCGGTCTAACAGATACGCAGTATTTT	CASSETSGLTDTQYF
TRBJ1-4	NA	TRBV28	NA	TGTGCCAGCAGTTTACCGGGAGGGCCCACTGCTGGGAAACTGTTTTTT	CASSLPGGPTAGKLFF
TRBJ2-1	NA	TRBV6-1	TRBD2	TGTGCCAGCCGGACTAGCGGTTACAATGAGCAGTTCTTC	CASRTSGYNEQFF
TRBJ1-5	NA	TRBV1	NA	TGCACCAGCAGCCTATACCACCGGGACACGGATTCGGGCAATCAGCCCCAGCATTTT	CTSSLYHRDTDSGNQPQHF
TRBJ2-1	NA	TRBV27	TRBD2	TGTGCCAGCAGTTTTTGGACTAGCGGTCTAGGCAATGAGCAGTTCTTC	CASSFWTSGLGNEQFF
TRBJ1-5	NA	TRBV21-1	NA	TGTGCCAGCAGCAAAGGGATAAGACAGGTTAGCAATCAGCCCCAGCATTTT	CASSKGIRQVSNQPQHF
TRBJ1-1	NA	TRBV28	NA	TGTGCCAGCAGTGGTCTAATAGCTGAAGCTTTCTTT	CASSGLIAEAFF
TRBJ1-2	NA	TRBV19	NA	TGTGCCAGTAGTGTCGGGATCAGTGGCTATGGCTACACCTTC	CASSVGISGYGYTF
TRBJ2-1	NA	TRBV2	TRBD2	TGTGCCAGCAGTGGCGTAGCGGGCCTAATCGGTGAGCAGTTCTTC	CASSGVAGLIGEQFF
TRBJ2-7	NA	TRBV18	NA	TGTGCCAGCTCACCGAATCAACAGTACGAGCAGTACTTC	CASSPNQQYEQYF
TRBJ2-5	NA	TRBV4-1	TRBD2	TGCGCCAGCAGCCAAGTTGGGGGGGGACAAGAGACCCAGTACTTC	CASSQVGGGQETQYF
TRBJ1-1	NA	TRBV4-1	NA	TGCGCCAGCAGCCGACAAGACCCGACAGTTACTGAAGCTTTCTTT	CASSRQDPTVTEAFF
TRBJ2-5	NA	TRBV27	NA	TGTGCCAGCAGAAGTATCGGGGAGACCCAGTACTTC	CASRSIGETQYF
TRBJ2-2	few	TRBV19	TRBD2	TGTGCCAGTAGCACTAGCGGGTCGAACACCGGGGAGCTGTTTTTT	CASSTSGSNTGELFF
TRBJ1-2	NA	TRBV29-1	NA	TGCAGCGTTGTTCAAGGGGTCCCCTATGGCTACACCTTC	CSVVQGVPYGYTF
TRBJ1-2	NA	TRBV15	NA	TGTGCCACCAGCGTCGCAGGGGCCGACTTACTATATGGCTACACCTTC	CATSVAGADLLYGYTF
TRBJ2-6	NA	TRBV6-5	NA	TGTGCCAGCAGTTACGATCGAGGGTCTGGGGCCAACGTCCTGACTTTC	CASSYDRGSGANVLTF
TRBJ2-1	NA	TRBV6-1	NA	TGTGCCAGCAGTGAAGCGCGAATTTTTCGGAATGAGCAGTTCTTC	CASSEARIFRNEQFF
TRBJ2-1	few	TRBV4-1	TRBD2	TGCGCCAGCAGCCAAGATCTCGGACTAGCCAGAGCCAATGAGCAGTTCTTC	CASSQDLGLARANEQFF
TRBJ2-3	NA	TRBV11-2	TRBD1	TGTGCCAGCAGGACCGGGACAGGGGGCCCTATACTCCGCACAGATACGCAGTATTTT	CASRTGTGGPILRTDTQYF
TRBJ1-1	NA	TRBV7-9	NA	TGTGCCAGCAGCTTAGGGGGGCCTGAAGCTTTCTTT	CASSLGGPEAFF
TRBJ1-1	few	TRBV5-1	NA	TGCGCCAGCAGCTTGGCCTGGCAGGGGAAGTTATCGGGGACTGAAGCTTTCTTT	CASSLAWQGKLSGTEAFF
TRBJ2-5	NA	TRBV12-5	NA	TGTGCTAGTGGTTTGGTACTCTTCGGCCAGGGTCGGTCAAAAGAGACCCAGTACTTC	CASGLVLFGQGRSKETQYF
TRBJ2-3	NA	TRBV9	NA	TGTGCCAGCAGCGTAGCGGGCACAGATACGCAGTATTTT	CASSVAGTDTQYF
TRBJ2-1	NA	TRBV9	NA	TGTGCCAGCAGCGCAAACCTAGCAAACAATGAGCAGTTCTTC	CASSANLANNEQFF
TRBJ2-1	NA	TRBV15	NA	TGTGCCACCAGTCCAGGGAACTCCTACAATGAGCAGTTCTTC	CATSPGNSYNEQFF
TRBJ1-5	NA	TRBV6-1	NA	TGTGCCAGCAGTGGCCCGCGGAGCGGGTTCAGCAATCAGCCCCAGCATTTT	CASSGPRSGFSNQPQHF
TRBJ2-7	NA	TRBV27	NA	TGTGCCAGCAGTCCCTACCCCCCTAGCGAAAACTACGAGCAGTACTTC	CASSPYPPSENYEQYF
TRBJ2-5	NA	TRBV4-1	TRBD1	TGCGCCAGCAGCCAAGACGGGGACAGGGGTGGGGAGACCCAGTACTTC	CASSQDGDRGGETQYF